This T cell receptor (beta chain) was documented in a study of T cells in localized non-small cell lung cancer. TCRdb's copy holds only in-frame clones and misses some; the assay was immunoSEQ multiplex PCR. The sample carries around 140,000 clones, roughly 90% recorded once. J was trimmed by 6 bases and V by 6 bases; bases with no gene match: 8. Germline V gene sequence: CDR1 MNHEY, CDR2 SVGAGI. The CDR3 totals 14 residues. With regard to this clone: Antigen: not known.

General observations from the study: Measurement of T cell clonality placed uninvolved adjacent lung highest, above the level in tumor. Higher T cell density in the blood was associated with longer overall survival, whereas higher adjacent-lung clonality associated with shorter survival. Of the top 100 tumor clones, median around 50 were in adjacent lung, some 30 among its top 100. Sequencing covered just one tumor region, so heterogeneity cannot be ruled out.

This chain uses TRBV6-5 with TRBJ1-5; TRBD1 agrees at 7 bases. The sequences come from peripheral blood, collected before any cancer treatment. This TCR was recovered from a female donor older than 55 with stage I lung adenocarcinoma. The CDR3 sequence is CASSLHRGGQPQHF. In nucleotides, the CDR3 is TGTGCCAGCAGCCTTCACAGGGGAGGTCAGCCCCAGCATTTT.